These T cell receptor beta chains were read from a single sample in a study of technical replicates of blood from several donors. Repertoires were generated with immunoSEQ multiplex PCR, while TCRdb's copy carries only in-frame clones and drops some. The sample has roughly 67,000 clones, roughly 98% seen once. Input material: T cells isolated from PBMCs. The receptors derive from a human donor in good health. Both conserved end residues are part of each CDR3. D genes are given only for firm matches. A clone size is listed for some rows: how often the clone was seen (once, few, many), or a class if it is expanded.

cdr3_length: 13; d_call: TRBD2; clone_size: once; v_call: TRBV6-6; j_call: TRBJ2-3; cdr3_nt: TGTGCCAGCAGTTTGCCTAGCGGAGATACGCAGTATTTT; cdr3_aa: CASSLPSGDTQYF
cdr3_length: 12; d_call: TRBD1; clone_size: -; v_call: TRBV19; j_call: TRBJ2-7; cdr3_nt: TGTGCCAGTAGTATCGGGACAGACGAGCAGTACTTC; cdr3_aa: CASSIGTDEQYF
cdr3_length: 13; d_call: -; clone_size: once; v_call: TRBV9; j_call: TRBJ1-1; cdr3_nt: TGTGCCAGCAGCCCCAGAGGCAACACTGAAGCTTTCTTT; cdr3_aa: CASSPRGNTEAFF
cdr3_length: 14; d_call: TRBD1; clone_size: once; v_call: TRBV7-9; j_call: TRBJ2-1; cdr3_nt: TGTGCCAGCAGCCCCTCCGGGACAGATTTTTCCCAGTTCTTC; cdr3_aa: CASSPSGTDFSQFF
cdr3_length: 14; d_call: -; clone_size: -; v_call: TRBV11-2; j_call: TRBJ2-2; cdr3_nt: TGTGCCAGCAGCCGATCAGGGGACACCGGGGAGCTGTTTTTT; cdr3_aa: CASSRSGDTGELFF
cdr3_length: 13; d_call: TRBD2; clone_size: -; v_call: TRBV7-3; j_call: TRBJ2-7; cdr3_nt: TGTGCCAGCAGTCTAACTAGCGGGGGGGCCGTGTACTTC; cdr3_aa: CASSLTSGGAVYF
cdr3_length: 18; d_call: -; clone_size: -; v_call: TRBV4-1; j_call: TRBJ2-1; cdr3_nt: TGCGCCAGCAGAACCGTTAGCGGAGAGTACGGGGCAACGAATGAGCAGTTCTTC; cdr3_aa: CASRTVSGEYGATNEQFF
cdr3_length: 12; d_call: TRBD2; clone_size: -; v_call: TRBV30; j_call: TRBJ2-5; cdr3_nt: TGTGCCGGAGCGGGGGGTTTCGGGACCCAGTACTTC; cdr3_aa: CAGAGGFGTQYF
cdr3_length: 14; d_call: TRBD1; clone_size: -; v_call: TRBV29-1; j_call: TRBJ2-7; cdr3_nt: TGCAGCGTTTACGGACAGGAGTCCTCCTACGAGCAGTACTTC; cdr3_aa: CSVYGQESSYEQYF
cdr3_length: 21; d_call: TRBD2; clone_size: -; v_call: TRBV4-1; j_call: TRBJ2-2; cdr3_nt: TGCGCCAGCAGCCAAGAGGGGGGGGTATGGACTAGCGGGGCGAACACCGGGGAGCTGTTTTTT; cdr3_aa: CASSQEGGVWTSGANTGELFF
cdr3_length: 13; d_call: -; clone_size: -; v_call: TRBV28; j_call: TRBJ2-5; cdr3_nt: TGTGCCAGCAGACGGACAGACCAAGAGACCCAGTACTTC; cdr3_aa: CASRRTDQETQYF
cdr3_length: 15; d_call: TRBD2; clone_size: -; v_call: TRBV13; j_call: TRBJ2-3; cdr3_nt: TGTGCCAGCAGCCTGGGGAGCGGGAGAACAGATACGCAGTATTTT; cdr3_aa: CASSLGSGRTDTQYF
cdr3_length: 16; d_call: TRBD1; clone_size: -; v_call: TRBV2; j_call: TRBJ1-1; cdr3_nt: TGTGCCAGCAGTGAACAGGGGACAGTCTTGGGAACTGAAGCTTTCTTT; cdr3_aa: CASSEQGTVLGTEAFF
cdr3_length: 14; d_call: -; clone_size: -; v_call: TRBV15; j_call: TRBJ2-7; cdr3_nt: TGTGCCACCAGCAGAGAGGGCACCCACTACGAGCAGTACTTC; cdr3_aa: CATSREGTHYEQYF
cdr3_length: 13; d_call: -; clone_size: -; v_call: TRBV25-1; j_call: TRBJ2-3; cdr3_nt: TGTGCCAGCAGTGCCCGGGGGTTAGATACGCAGTATTTT; cdr3_aa: CASSARGLDTQYF
cdr3_length: 14; d_call: -; clone_size: -; v_call: TRBV27; j_call: TRBJ2-2; cdr3_nt: TGTGCCAGCAGTTTAGGGGATAGGGGCGGGGAGCTGTTTTTT; cdr3_aa: CASSLGDRGGELFF
cdr3_length: 14; d_call: -; clone_size: -; v_call: TRBV12-5; j_call: TRBJ2-7; cdr3_nt: TGTGCTAGTGGTTTGTCACTAAGGGGGTACGAGCAGTACTTC; cdr3_aa: CASGLSLRGYEQYF
cdr3_length: 15; d_call: -; clone_size: -; v_call: TRBV7-9; j_call: TRBJ1-1; cdr3_nt: TGTGCCAGCAGCTTAGGCCGAACGGGGAACACTGAAGCTTTCTTT; cdr3_aa: CASSLGRTGNTEAFF
cdr3_length: 20; d_call: TRBD2; clone_size: -; v_call: TRBV5-1; j_call: TRBJ2-5; cdr3_nt: TGCGCCAGCAGCTTGGGAAACACCGGAGTAGCGGGGGGGCTTGGGGAGACCCAGTACTTC; cdr3_aa: CASSLGNTGVAGGLGETQYF
cdr3_length: 15; d_call: -; clone_size: -; v_call: TRBV6-5; j_call: TRBJ1-3; cdr3_nt: TGTGCCACCTCAATTACAGGAGTCTCTGGAAACACCATATATTTT; cdr3_aa: CATSITGVSGNTIYF
cdr3_length: 15; d_call: -; clone_size: -; v_call: TRBV6-5; j_call: TRBJ1-2; cdr3_nt: TGTGCCAGCAGACCACAGGCGGGGTTTGGCTATGGCTACACCTTC; cdr3_aa: CASRPQAGFGYGYTF
cdr3_length: 18; d_call: -; clone_size: -; v_call: TRBV2; j_call: TRBJ2-2; cdr3_nt: TGTGCCAGCAGTGGGTGGGGCAGGGGTATCGGGAACACCGGGGAGCTGTTTTTT; cdr3_aa: CASSGWGRGIGNTGELFF
cdr3_length: 14; d_call: -; clone_size: -; v_call: TRBV7-9; j_call: TRBJ1-1; cdr3_nt: TGTGCCAGCAGCTTTCTTGGCCGTGACACTGAAGCTTTCTTT; cdr3_aa: CASSFLGRDTEAFF
cdr3_length: 12; d_call: -; clone_size: -; v_call: TRBV29-1; j_call: TRBJ2-7; cdr3_nt: TGCAGCGTTGAAGGGGCGGGCTACGAGCAGTACTTC; cdr3_aa: CSVEGAGYEQYF
cdr3_length: 15; d_call: -; clone_size: -; v_call: TRBV7-9; j_call: TRBJ1-5; cdr3_nt: TGTGCCAGCAGCTTTGGGCAAGACGGCAATCAGCCCCAGCATTTT; cdr3_aa: CASSFGQDGNQPQHF
cdr3_length: 15; d_call: TRBD1; clone_size: -; v_call: TRBV6-5; j_call: TRBJ1-5; cdr3_nt: TGTGCCAGCAGTTACCAGGGGGCTAGCAATCAGCCCCAGCATTTT; cdr3_aa: CASSYQGASNQPQHF
cdr3_length: 17; d_call: TRBD1; clone_size: -; v_call: TRBV28; j_call: TRBJ1-4; cdr3_nt: TGTGCCAGCAGTTTACACCTCCCGGGACAGGGGCGGGAAAAACTGTTTTTT; cdr3_aa: CASSLHLPGQGREKLFF
cdr3_length: 17; d_call: -; clone_size: -; v_call: TRBV5-1; j_call: TRBJ2-5; cdr3_nt: TGCGCCAGCAGCAGGTGGGGTAGCGGTCAGGAAGGGGAGACCCAGTACTTC; cdr3_aa: CASSRWGSGQEGETQYF
cdr3_length: 13; d_call: -; clone_size: -; v_call: TRBV7-2; j_call: TRBJ1-5; cdr3_nt: TGTGCCAGCAGCCAACAGAGAAATCAGCCCCAGCATTTT; cdr3_aa: CASSQQRNQPQHF
cdr3_length: 15; d_call: TRBD1; clone_size: -; v_call: TRBV6-5; j_call: TRBJ1-2; cdr3_nt: TGTGCCAGCAGTTGGGCGACAGGGAAGTTAGGAGGCTACACCTTC; cdr3_aa: CASSWATGKLGGYTF
cdr3_length: 14; d_call: TRBD2; clone_size: -; v_call: TRBV6-1; j_call: TRBJ2-3; cdr3_nt: TGTGCCAGCGACGAGGGAGGGCCAACAGATACGCAGTATTTT; cdr3_aa: CASDEGGPTDTQYF
cdr3_length: 13; d_call: -; clone_size: -; v_call: TRBV6-1; j_call: TRBJ2-7; cdr3_nt: TGTGCCAGCAGCCCCACTAGGGCCTACGAGCAGTACTTC; cdr3_aa: CASSPTRAYEQYF
cdr3_length: 16; d_call: -; clone_size: -; v_call: TRBV5-6; j_call: TRBJ1-5; cdr3_nt: TGTGCCAGCAGTTTTATTGGGGGGGGGAGCAATCAGCCCCAGCATTTT; cdr3_aa: CASSFIGGGSNQPQHF
cdr3_length: 13; d_call: -; clone_size: once; v_call: TRBV27; j_call: TRBJ2-1; cdr3_nt: TGTGCCAGCAGTTTATTTCACAAGAATGAGCAGTTCTTC; cdr3_aa: CASSLFHKNEQFF
cdr3_length: 17; d_call: TRBD2; clone_size: -; v_call: TRBV4-1; j_call: TRBJ2-2; cdr3_nt: TGCGCCAGCAGCCAACCTCGCCAGCGGGGTGGCACCGGGGAGCTGTTTTTT; cdr3_aa: CASSQPRQRGGTGELFF
cdr3_length: 14; d_call: -; clone_size: -; v_call: TRBV4-1; j_call: TRBJ2-7; cdr3_nt: TGCGCCAGCAGCCAAGATCGAGGTCTCTACGAGCAGTACTTC; cdr3_aa: CASSQDRGLYEQYF
cdr3_length: 14; d_call: -; clone_size: -; v_call: TRBV27; j_call: TRBJ1-3; cdr3_nt: TGTGCCAGCAGTTCACAGGGACCTGGAAACACCATATATTTT; cdr3_aa: CASSSQGPGNTIYF
cdr3_length: 14; d_call: -; clone_size: -; v_call: TRBV4-1; j_call: TRBJ2-7; cdr3_nt: TGCGCCAGCAGCCAAGGAGCTGCAGGCTACGAGCAGTACTTC; cdr3_aa: CASSQGAAGYEQYF
cdr3_length: 15; d_call: -; clone_size: -; v_call: TRBV2; j_call: TRBJ2-6; cdr3_nt: TGTGCCAGCATAGTAGGAGTACCTGGGGCCAACGTCCTGACTTTC; cdr3_aa: CASIVGVPGANVLTF
cdr3_length: 17; d_call: TRBD2; clone_size: -; v_call: TRBV5-6; j_call: TRBJ2-7; cdr3_nt: TGTGCCAGCAGCTTTGGACTAGCGGGAGAGGGGTTCGACGAGCAGTACTTC; cdr3_aa: CASSFGLAGEGFDEQYF
cdr3_length: 15; d_call: TRBD2; clone_size: -; v_call: TRBV9; j_call: TRBJ2-3; cdr3_nt: TGTGCCAGCAGCGAACAAGCGGGAGGAAAAGATACGCAGTATTTT; cdr3_aa: CASSEQAGGKDTQYF
cdr3_length: 11; d_call: -; clone_size: once; v_call: TRBV30; j_call: TRBJ2-7; cdr3_nt: TGTGCCTGGAGGCAGGCCTACGAGCAGTACTTC; cdr3_aa: CAWRQAYEQYF
cdr3_length: 12; d_call: -; clone_size: -; v_call: TRBV28; j_call: TRBJ1-1; cdr3_nt: TGTGCCAGCAGTTTAGAGCGGACTGAAGCTTTCTTT; cdr3_aa: CASSLERTEAFF
cdr3_length: 13; d_call: -; clone_size: -; v_call: TRBV27; j_call: TRBJ1-2; cdr3_nt: TGTGCCAGCAGTTTCAGACAGACTTATGGCTACACCTTC; cdr3_aa: CASSFRQTYGYTF
cdr3_length: 14; d_call: -; clone_size: once; v_call: TRBV5-8; j_call: TRBJ1-2; cdr3_nt: TGTGCCAGCAGCCGGTCCGGGGGATACTATGGCTACACCTTC; cdr3_aa: CASSRSGGYYGYTF
cdr3_length: 11; d_call: -; clone_size: -; v_call: TRBV11-2; j_call: TRBJ2-1; cdr3_nt: TGTGCCAGCTCCCCATCCTTGGCGCAGTTCTTC; cdr3_aa: CASSPSLAQFF
cdr3_length: 15; d_call: -; clone_size: -; v_call: TRBV5-1; j_call: TRBJ1-2; cdr3_nt: TGCGCCAGCAGCTTGGTGACAGGTTCTAACTATGGCTACACCTTC; cdr3_aa: CASSLVTGSNYGYTF
cdr3_length: 15; d_call: -; clone_size: -; v_call: TRBV11-2; j_call: TRBJ1-2; cdr3_nt: TGTGCCAGCCGAAGACCGGGGGGGCGGGAATCTGGCTACACCTTC; cdr3_aa: CASRRPGGRESGYTF
cdr3_length: 13; d_call: -; clone_size: -; v_call: TRBV6-1; j_call: TRBJ1-2; cdr3_nt: TGTGCCAGCAGTGAGTCACAGGGTATAGGCTACACCTTC; cdr3_aa: CASSESQGIGYTF
cdr3_length: 15; d_call: TRBD2; clone_size: -; v_call: TRBV10-3; j_call: TRBJ2-5; cdr3_nt: TGTGCCATCAGTGAGTCGACCGGGAGGGAAGAGACCCAGTACTTC; cdr3_aa: CAISESTGREETQYF
cdr3_length: 11; d_call: -; clone_size: -; v_call: TRBV28; j_call: TRBJ2-3; cdr3_nt: TGTGCCAGCAGCCGCGCGAATACGCAGTATTTT; cdr3_aa: CASSRANTQYF
cdr3_length: 16; d_call: TRBD2; clone_size: -; v_call: TRBV19; j_call: TRBJ2-1; cdr3_nt: TGTGCCAGTAGTATTCCGGGACTAGGAAGAGAAAATGAGCAGTTCTTC; cdr3_aa: CASSIPGLGRENEQFF
cdr3_length: 16; d_call: -; clone_size: -; v_call: TRBV5-1; j_call: TRBJ2-2; cdr3_nt: TGCGCCAGCACCTTGGAGCGGTACATTGGGACCGGGGAGCTGTTTTTT; cdr3_aa: CASTLERYIGTGELFF
cdr3_length: 16; d_call: TRBD1; clone_size: -; v_call: TRBV18; j_call: TRBJ1-1; cdr3_nt: TGTGCCAGCTCACCTGCAGGTGGGACAGGGCACACTGAAGCTTTCTTT; cdr3_aa: CASSPAGGTGHTEAFF
cdr3_length: 15; d_call: TRBD1; clone_size: -; v_call: TRBV6-6; j_call: TRBJ1-2; cdr3_nt: TGTGCCAGCAGTTACCTAAAAACAGGGGGCGGTGGCTACACCTTC; cdr3_aa: CASSYLKTGGGGYTF
cdr3_length: 13; d_call: -; clone_size: -; v_call: TRBV6-5; j_call: TRBJ1-2; cdr3_nt: TGTGCCAGCAGTTTGTGGGGAGACTATGGCTACACCTTC; cdr3_aa: CASSLWGDYGYTF
cdr3_length: 14; d_call: -; clone_size: -; v_call: TRBV29-1; j_call: TRBJ2-5; cdr3_nt: TGCAGCGTTGTGCCGGGAAGGGTCCAAGAGACCCAGTACTTC; cdr3_aa: CSVVPGRVQETQYF
cdr3_length: 17; d_call: -; clone_size: -; v_call: TRBV7-9; j_call: TRBJ2-1; cdr3_nt: TGTGCCAGCAGCTCCGCCACTATGGGGAGCTCCTACAATGAGCAGTTCTTC; cdr3_aa: CASSSATMGSSYNEQFF
cdr3_length: 12; d_call: TRBD1; clone_size: -; v_call: TRBV7-9; j_call: TRBJ2-7; cdr3_nt: TGTGCCAGCAGCTCACAGGGGGACGAGCAGTACTTC; cdr3_aa: CASSSQGDEQYF
cdr3_length: 16; d_call: -; clone_size: -; v_call: TRBV10-2; j_call: TRBJ1-5; cdr3_nt: TGCGCCAGCAGTGAATTTGAGGAATATAGCAATCAGCCCCAGCATTTT; cdr3_aa: CASSEFEEYSNQPQHF